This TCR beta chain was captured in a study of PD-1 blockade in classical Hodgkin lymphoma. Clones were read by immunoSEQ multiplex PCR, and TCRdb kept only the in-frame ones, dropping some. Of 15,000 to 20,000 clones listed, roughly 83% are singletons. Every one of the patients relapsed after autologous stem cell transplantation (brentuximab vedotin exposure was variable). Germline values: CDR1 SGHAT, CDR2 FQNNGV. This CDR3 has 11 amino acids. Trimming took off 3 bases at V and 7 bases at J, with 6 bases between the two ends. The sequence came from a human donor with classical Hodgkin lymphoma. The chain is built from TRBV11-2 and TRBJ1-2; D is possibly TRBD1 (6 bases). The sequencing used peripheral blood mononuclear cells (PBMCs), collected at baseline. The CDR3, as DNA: TGTGCCAGCAGCTTCAGGGGTGGCTACACCTTC. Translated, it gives CASSFRGGYTF.